This TCR beta chain was profiled in a study of blood T cell repertoires in COVID-19. The CDR3 covers 15 residues. V was pared by 0 bases and J by 4 bases, with 13 bases between. Germline lookup yields CDR1 SGHRS and CDR2 YFSETQ. TCRdb's copy holds only in-frame clones and misses some; the assay was immunoSEQ multiplex PCR. Among some 64,000 clones listed, around 80% were seen once. This chain joins TRBV5-1 and TRBJ2-5, with D perhaps matching TRBD2 (6 bases). The sequence came from a human donor in a cohort sampled during active COVID-19. Sequencing was performed on peripheral blood. This CDR3 is CASSLAGDQGETQYF. Written as DNA, the CDR3 is TGCGCCAGCAGCTTGGCGGGGGATCAGGGAGAGACCCAGTACTTC.